This T cell receptor (beta chain) is from a study of CD8 T cells in Susac syndrome. General study results and limits: The study conceded that relatively few individuals underwent its TCR sequencing and HLA analysis.

RNA was extracted with the RNeasy kit, and a quantity of roughly 0.45 to 1 ug was reverse transcribed using random hexamers. Multiplex immunoSEQ PCR targeted 54 Vbeta and 13 Jbeta TCR beta segments. TCRdb recomputed calls from the immunoSEQ multiplex PCR reads with MiXCR, one row per CDR3 protein. The sample lists about 120,000 distinct CDR3 sequences, around 90% seen once, with about 0.15% in the top ten. Negative isolation was used for CD8+ and CD4+ T cells and FACS enrichment for TEMRA cells. V gave up 6 bases and J gave up 7 bases, with 10 bases separating them. The CDR3 loop spans 11 amino acids. CDR1 and CDR2 (germline): SGHDN, FVKESK. Remarks on this clonotype: As yet, its antigen is unknown.

This chain joins TRBV14 and TRBJ2-7; tentative D call: TRBD1 (6 bases). The TCR was taken from a human donor in good health. Sequenced material: CD4+ T cells from PBMCs. The CDR3 protein is CASSQGFEQYF. The CDR3, as DNA: TGTGCCAGCAGTCAGGGGTTTGAGCAGTACTTC. Supplemented by reference TRBV14 and TRBJ2-7, the full variable domain reads EAGVTQFPSHSVIEKGQTVTLRCDPISGHDNLYWYRRVMGKEIKFLLHFVKESKQDESGMPNNRFLAERTGGTYSTLKVQPAELEDSGVYFCASSQGFEQYFGPGTRLTVT.